The T cell receptor (beta chain) described here comes from a study of identical twins. MiXCR, run by TCRdb on the 5' RACE reads, gives a single entry per CDR3 protein. This table holds 300,000 to 400,000 distinct CDR3 sequences, approximately 13% found once. The V gene end was trimmed by 3 bases and the J gene end by 6 bases; junction bases not matched to a gene: 10. The CDR3 has 16 amino acids. Per germline, CDR1 MNHEY and CDR2 SMNVEV (reference sequence). This sample was also put to use in a study of yellow fever vaccine responses in identical twins.

The material sequenced was CD8+ T cells sorted from blood. The clonotype comes from a woman younger than 35 in good health. This chain connects TRBV27 to TRBJ2-1; 8 nucleotides agree with TRBD2. DNA for the CDR3: TGTGCCAGCAGTTTGACCTACGGGGGGGCATTCAATGAGCAGTTCTTC. It specifies CASSLTYGGAFNEQFF.